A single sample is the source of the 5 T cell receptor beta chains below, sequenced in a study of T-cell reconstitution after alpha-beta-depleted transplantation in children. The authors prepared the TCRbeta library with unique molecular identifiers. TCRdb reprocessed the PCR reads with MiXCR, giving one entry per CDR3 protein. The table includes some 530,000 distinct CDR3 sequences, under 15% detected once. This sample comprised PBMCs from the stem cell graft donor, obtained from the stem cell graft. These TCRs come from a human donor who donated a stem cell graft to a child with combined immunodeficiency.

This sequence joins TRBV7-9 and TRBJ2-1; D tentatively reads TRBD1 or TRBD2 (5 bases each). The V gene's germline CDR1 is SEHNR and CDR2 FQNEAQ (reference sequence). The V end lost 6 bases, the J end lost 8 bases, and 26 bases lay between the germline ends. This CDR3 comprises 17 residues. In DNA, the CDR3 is TGTGCCAGCAGTTCAGGGACCTTCTACGGGTATGAGCATGAGCAGTTCTTC. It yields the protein CASSSGTFYGYEHEQFF.

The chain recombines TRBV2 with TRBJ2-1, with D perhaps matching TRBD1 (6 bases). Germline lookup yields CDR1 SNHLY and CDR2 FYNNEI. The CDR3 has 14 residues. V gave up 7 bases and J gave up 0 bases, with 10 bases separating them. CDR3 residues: CASKDRASYNEQFF. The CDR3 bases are TGTGCCAGCAAGGACAGAGCCTCCTACAATGAGCAGTTCTTC.

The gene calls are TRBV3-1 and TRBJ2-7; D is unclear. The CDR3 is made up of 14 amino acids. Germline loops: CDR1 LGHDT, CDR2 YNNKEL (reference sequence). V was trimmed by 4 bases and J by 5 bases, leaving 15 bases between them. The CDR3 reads CASSPLEVPNEQYF. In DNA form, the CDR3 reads TGTGCCAGCAGCCCGCTCGAGGTCCCGAACGAGCAGTACTTC.

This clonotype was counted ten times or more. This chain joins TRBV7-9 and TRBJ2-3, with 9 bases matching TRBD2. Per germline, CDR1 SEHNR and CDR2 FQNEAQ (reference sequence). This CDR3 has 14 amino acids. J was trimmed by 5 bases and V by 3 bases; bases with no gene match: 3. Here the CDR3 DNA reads TGTGCCAGCAGCTTCTTAGCGGGGGTAGATACGCAGTATTTT. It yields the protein CASSFLAGVDTQYF. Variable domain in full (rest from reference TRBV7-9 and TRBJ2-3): DTGVSQNPRHKITKRGQNVTFRCDPISEHNRLYWYRQTLGQGPEFLTYFQNEAQLEKSRLLSDRFSAERPKGSFSTLEIQRTEQGDSAMYLCASSFLAGVDTQYFGPGTRLTVL.

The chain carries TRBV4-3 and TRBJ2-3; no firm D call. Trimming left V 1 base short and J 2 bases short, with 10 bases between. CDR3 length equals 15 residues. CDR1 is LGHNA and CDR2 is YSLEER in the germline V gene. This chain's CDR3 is CASSQGLTTTDTQYF. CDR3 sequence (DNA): TGCGCCAGCAGCCAAGGGCTCACAACCACAGATACGCAGTATTTT.